A single sample is the source of the 17 T cell receptor beta chains below, sequenced in a study of shared clonotypes between healthy human individuals. Method: immunoSEQ multiplex PCR; TCRdb's copy keeps in-frame clones and lacks some. The sample contains some 2,100,000 clones, nearly 97% of which appear only once. The sequencing sample was made of naive CD4+ T cells sorted from blood. The subset is: CD45RA+ positively selected. These receptors all come from a man aged 18 to 29 in good health.

This rearrangement joins TRBV19 to TRBJ1-4, with D maybe TRBD1 (6 bases). The ends were cut back, 3 bases at V and 7 bases at J, with 12 bases in the middle. Germline V gene data show CDR1 as LNHDA and CDR2 as SQIVND (reference sequence). This CDR3 contains 14 residues. The CDR3 DNA reads TGTGCCAGTAGTATCGCAGGGGTAGGTGAAAAACTGTTTTTT. Translation gives CASSIAGVGEKLFF.

The chain recombines TRBV11-2 with TRBJ2-1; maybe TRBD1 (5 bases). Trimming cost V 0 bases and J 11 bases, with 14 bases left between them. The CDR3 has 14 amino acids. CDR1 is SGHAT, CDR2 FQNNGV, per germline. In nucleotides, the CDR3 is TGTGCCAGCAGCTTAGATCAAGGGGTCCCCAAGCAGTTCTTC. Translating gives CASSLDQGVPKQFF.

V and J are TRBV9 and TRBJ2-5, with 10 nucleotides matching TRBD2. The CDR3 is made up of 16 amino acids. CDR1 and CDR2 from the germline V gene are SGDLS and YYNGEE. Trimming cost V 6 bases and J 5 bases; bases outside gene matches: 13. CDR3 DNA sequence: TGTGCCAGCACTCCAGGACTAGCGGTGGATTTGGAGACCCAGTACTTC. The encoded protein is CASTPGLAVDLETQYF.

The V gene is TRBV5-4, the J gene TRBJ2-3, with 11 nucleotides matching TRBD2. There are 15 residues in the CDR3. The germline CDR1 and CDR2 sequences are SGHNT and YYREEE (reference sequence). Trimming took 1 base from V and 4 from J; bases not matched to a gene: 2. CDR3: CASSLIAGGADTQYF. For the CDR3, the DNA is TGTGCCAGCAGCTTGATAGCGGGAGGGGCAGATACGCAGTATTTT.

This sequence joins TRBV6-5 and TRBJ2-5; unclear D gene. The germline V and J ends were trimmed by 6 bases and 5 bases, with 13 bases remaining between them. The CDR3 covers 13 residues. The V gene's germline CDR1 is MNHEY and CDR2 SVGAGI. This CDR3 is CASRTGPWETQYF. The DNA for the CDR3 is TGTGCCAGCAGAACCGGGCCCTGGGAGACCCAGTACTTC.

As concerns this clone: Other DNA sequences in the same sample also yield this CDR3. The chain combines TRBV6-5 with TRBJ1-2; 7 nucleotides match TRBD1. The CDR3 consists of 11 residues. V dropped 8 bases and J dropped 7; count of bases not matched to a gene: 4. Germline V gives CDR1 MNHEY, CDR2 SVGAGI. The CDR3 nucleotides read TGTGCCAGCGGCCAGGGGGGTGGCTACACCTTC. It codes for CASGQGGGYTF.

J is TRBJ2-7 and V is TRBV6-6; no definite D call. Per the germline V gene, CDR1 is MNHNY and CDR2 is SVGAGI (reference sequence). V was trimmed by 2 bases and J by 0 bases, leaving 8 bases between them. The CDR3 is 14 residues long. The CDR3 DNA reads as TGTGCCAGCAGTTACACGGACGGCTCCTACGAGCAGTACTTC. Protein sequence: CASSYTDGSYEQYF.

The chain uses TRBV28 and TRBJ2-3; D could derive from TRBD1 or TRBD2 (5 bases each). The germline V gene has CDR1 MDHEN and CDR2 SYDVKM. V lost 3 bases and J 2 bases, leaving 9 bases between the germline ends. The CDR3 sequence is 14 residues long. The CDR3 DNA reads TGTGCCAGCAGTTTTGGGGGTCTCACAGATACGCAGTATTTT. It is translated as CASSFGGLTDTQYF.

The V gene is TRBV7-2, the J gene TRBJ2-3, with 10 bases that match TRBD1. V was pared by 8 bases and J by 4 bases, with 9 bases of the junction left unmatched. Germline assignment: CDR1 SGHTA and CDR2 FQGNSA. The CDR3 length is 15 residues. The CDR3 DNA reads as TGTGCCAGCCTAGACAGGGGGCGCTTGTCAGATACGCAGTATTTT. This encodes CASLDRGRLSDTQYF.

CDR3 sequence: CASSVFGAPNTEAFF. The CDR3 DNA is TGTGCCAGCAGTGTGTTCGGGGCTCCAAACACTGAAGCTTTCTTT. This chain joins TRBV2 and TRBJ1-1; possibly TRBD1 for D (5 bases). Germline V gene lookup returns CDR1 SNHLY and CDR2 FYNNEI. Trimming pared 4 bases from V and 2 bases from J, leaving 14 bases between. The CDR3 totals 15 residues.

The chain couples TRBV11-2 to TRBJ2-7; 7 bases line up with TRBD1. J lost 7 bases, V lost 2 bases, and 14 bases had no gene match. This CDR3 has 16 amino acids. The germline CDR1 and CDR2 sequences are SGHAT and FQNNGV. The CDR3 region has the DNA TGTGCCAGCAGCTTAAGATTACAGGGGATTCGTGGGGAGCAGTACTTC. Amino acid sequence: CASSLRLQGIRGEQYF.

This clone was detected once. V and J are TRBV4-3 and TRBJ1-1, with TRBD1 matching over 8 bases. The CDR3 runs 15 residues. Trimming cost V 3 bases and J 0 bases; bases outside gene matches: 3. CDR1 LGHNA and CDR2 YSLEER come from the germline V gene. CDR3 sequence (DNA): TGCGCCAGCAGCCACGCGGACAGGGTGAACACTGAAGCTTTCTTT. Its translation is CASSHADRVNTEAFF.

The chain couples TRBV18 to TRBJ1-1, with D unclear. The CDR3 length is 14 residues. V dropped 1 base and J dropped 2 bases, with 8 bases sitting between them. CDR1 is KGHSH, CDR2 LQKENI, per germline. The CDR3 is CASSPLATNTEAFF. The CDR3 region has the DNA TGTGCCAGCTCACCACTAGCCACCAACACTGAAGCTTTCTTT. The full variable domain, its missing parts supplied by reference TRBV18 and TRBJ1-1, is NAGVMQNPRHLVRRRGQEARLRCSPMKGHSHVYWYRQLPEEGLKFMVYLQKENIIDESGMPKERFSAEFPKEGPSILRIQQVVRGDSAAYFCASSPLATNTEAFFGQGTRLTVV.

A word on this clone: Other DNA sequences of this sample code for an identical CDR3. The CDR3 DNA reads as TGTGCCAGCAGTCCCTCAGGATACGAGCAGTACTTC. Its translation is CASSPSGYEQYF. This chain joins TRBV2 and TRBJ2-7, with D unclear. CDR1 is SNHLY and CDR2 is FYNNEI in the germline V gene. The CDR3 covers 12 residues. With 5 bases removed from V and 4 bases from J, the gap between germline ends came to 9 bases.

On this clone itself: Different DNA sequences within this sample yield the same CDR3. The rearrangement links TRBV11-2 to TRBJ2-5; 7 bases are shared with TRBD1. This CDR3 is built from 15 residues. V was pared by 5 bases and J by 2 bases, with 8 bases of the junction left unmatched. Germline CDR1 SGHAT, CDR2 FQNNGV. In DNA, the CDR3 is TGTGCCAGCAGCCCCCGGGACAGAAGGCAAGAGACCCAGTACTTC. This codes for CASSPRDRRQETQYF.

This sequence joins TRBV2 and TRBJ2-7; D perhaps matches TRBD1 (6 bases). The CDR3 length is 14 residues. V lost 7 bases to trimming and J lost 6 bases, with 19 bases between them. Germline V CDR1 and CDR2: SNHLY, FYNNEI. The CDR3 sequence: CASNLQGLPGEQYF. CDR3 bases: TGTGCCAGCAACCTACAGGGCCTCCCAGGCGAGCAGTACTTC.

This clone appeared once. This chain connects TRBV4-3 to TRBJ2-4; 10 nucleotides agree with TRBD2. The CDR3 totals 18 residues. CDR1 is LGHNA, CDR2 YSLEER, per germline. The junction had 6 bases not matched to a gene; V was cut back by 0 bases and J by 1 base. The CDR3 DNA sequence: TGCGCCAGCAGCCAAGAACCTAGCGGGAGTGTGGCCAAAAACATTCAGTACTTC. Encoded protein: CASSQEPSGSVAKNIQYF.